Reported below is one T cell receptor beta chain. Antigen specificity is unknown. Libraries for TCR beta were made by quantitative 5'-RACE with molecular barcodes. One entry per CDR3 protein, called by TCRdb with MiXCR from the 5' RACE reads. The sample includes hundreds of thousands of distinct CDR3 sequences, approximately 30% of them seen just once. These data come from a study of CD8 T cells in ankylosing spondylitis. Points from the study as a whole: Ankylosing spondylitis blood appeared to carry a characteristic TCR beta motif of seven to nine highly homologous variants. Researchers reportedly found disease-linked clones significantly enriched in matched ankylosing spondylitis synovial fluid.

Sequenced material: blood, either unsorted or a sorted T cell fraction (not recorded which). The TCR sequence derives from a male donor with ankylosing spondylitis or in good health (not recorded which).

The CDR3 is CATSRGRDTSTDTQYF. The CDR3 coding sequence is TGTGCCACCAGCAGAGGCCGGGACACAAGCACAGATACGCAGTATTTT. The chain combines TRBV15 with TRBJ2-3; D is perhaps TRBD1 (6 bases). The CDR3 extends over 16 amino acids. Between the trimmed V and J ends, which lost 1 base and 0 bases, there was a span of 11 bases. The germline CDR1 and CDR2 sequences are LNHNV and YYDKDF (reference sequence).